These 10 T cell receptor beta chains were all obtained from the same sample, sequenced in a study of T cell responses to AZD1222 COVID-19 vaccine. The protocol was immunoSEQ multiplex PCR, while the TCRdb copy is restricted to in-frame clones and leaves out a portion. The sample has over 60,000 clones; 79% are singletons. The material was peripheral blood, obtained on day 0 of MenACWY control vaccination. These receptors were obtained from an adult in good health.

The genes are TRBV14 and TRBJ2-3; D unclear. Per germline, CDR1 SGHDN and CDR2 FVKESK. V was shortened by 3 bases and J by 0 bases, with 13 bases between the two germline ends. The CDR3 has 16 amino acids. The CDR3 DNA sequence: TGTGCCAGCAGCCAGAATCAAGGGCGGAGCACAGATACGCAGTATTTT. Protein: CASSQNQGRSTDTQYF.

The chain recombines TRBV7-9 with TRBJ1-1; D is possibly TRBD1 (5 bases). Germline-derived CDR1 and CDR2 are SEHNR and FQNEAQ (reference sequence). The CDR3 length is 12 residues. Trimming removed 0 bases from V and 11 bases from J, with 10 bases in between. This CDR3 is CASSLALGTAFF. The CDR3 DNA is TGTGCCAGCAGCTTAGCTCTGGGGACGGCTTTCTTT.

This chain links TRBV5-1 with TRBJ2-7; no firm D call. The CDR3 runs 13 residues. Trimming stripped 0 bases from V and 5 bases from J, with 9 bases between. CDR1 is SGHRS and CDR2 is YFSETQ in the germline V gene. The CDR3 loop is CASSLAAFHEQYF. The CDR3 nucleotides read TGCGCCAGCAGCTTGGCGGCGTTCCACGAGCAGTACTTC. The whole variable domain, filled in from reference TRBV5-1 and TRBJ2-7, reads KAGVTQTPRYLIKTRGQQVTLSCSPISGHRSVSWYQQTPGQGLQFLFEYFSETQRNKGNFPGRFSGRQFSNSRSEMNVSTLELGDSALYLCASSLAAFHEQYFGPGTRLTVT.

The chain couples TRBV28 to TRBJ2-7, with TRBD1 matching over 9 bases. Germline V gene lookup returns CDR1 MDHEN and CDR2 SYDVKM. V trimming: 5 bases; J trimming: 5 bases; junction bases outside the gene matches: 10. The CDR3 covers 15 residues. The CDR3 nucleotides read TGTGCCAGCAGTCTTCCCGGGACAGGGACCCACGAGCAGTACTTC. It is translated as CASSLPGTGTHEQYF.

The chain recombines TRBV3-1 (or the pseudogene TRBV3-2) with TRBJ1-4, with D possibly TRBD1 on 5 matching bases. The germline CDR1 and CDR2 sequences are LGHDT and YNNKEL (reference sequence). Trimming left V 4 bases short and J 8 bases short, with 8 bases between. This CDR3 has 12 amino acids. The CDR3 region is CASSRQQEKLFF. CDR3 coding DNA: TGTGCCAGCAGCCGACAGCAGGAAAAACTGTTTTTT.

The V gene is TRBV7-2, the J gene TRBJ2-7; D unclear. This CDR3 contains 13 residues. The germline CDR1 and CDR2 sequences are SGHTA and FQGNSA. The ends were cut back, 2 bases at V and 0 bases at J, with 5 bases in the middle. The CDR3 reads CASSLTSSYEQYF. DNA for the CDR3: TGTGCCAGCAGCTTAACCTCCTCCTACGAGCAGTACTTC.

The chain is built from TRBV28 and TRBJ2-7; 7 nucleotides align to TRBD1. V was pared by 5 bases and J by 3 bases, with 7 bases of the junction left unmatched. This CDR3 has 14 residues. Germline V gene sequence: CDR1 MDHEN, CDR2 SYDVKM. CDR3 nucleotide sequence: TGTGCCAGCAGTAGAGGGGGCCAGGGCTACGAGCAGTACTTC. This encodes CASSRGGQGYEQYF.

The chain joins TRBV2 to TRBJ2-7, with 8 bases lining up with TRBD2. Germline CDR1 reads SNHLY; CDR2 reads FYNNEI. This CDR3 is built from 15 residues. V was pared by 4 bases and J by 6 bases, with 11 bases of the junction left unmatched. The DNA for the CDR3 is TGTGCCAGCAGTGGTCGGGAGGGCCGCGTGGGCGAGCAGTACTTC. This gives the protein CASSGREGRVGEQYF.

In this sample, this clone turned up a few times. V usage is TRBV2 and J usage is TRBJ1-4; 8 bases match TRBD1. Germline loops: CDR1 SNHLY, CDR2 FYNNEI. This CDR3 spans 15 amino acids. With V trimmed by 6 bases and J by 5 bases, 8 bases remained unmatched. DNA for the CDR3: TGTGCCAGCAGGGGCGGGACAGGTCTAAATGAAAAACTGTTTTTT. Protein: CASRGGTGLNEKLFF.

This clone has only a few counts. CDR3 amino acids: CASSDGTTTGELFF. CDR3 coding DNA: TGTGCCAGCAGTGACGGGACAACCACCGGGGAGCTGTTTTTT. The chain links TRBV6-4 to TRBJ2-2; TRBD1 is a possible D gene (6 bases). The CDR3 is 14 residues long. V was trimmed by 2 bases and J by 4 bases, leaving 8 bases between them. CDR1 is MRHNA and CDR2 is SNTAGT in the germline V gene.